One and the same sample provided the 26 T cell receptor beta chains below, sequenced in a study of shared clonotypes between healthy human individuals. Using immunoSEQ multiplex PCR, the repertoire was profiled, and TCRdb retains in-frame clones only, with some absent. The sample has roughly 2 million clones, roughly 94% seen once. The sequenced material came from naive CD4+ T cells sorted from blood. The subset was: CD45RA+ positively selected. The receptors were sampled from a man younger than 30 in good health.

This clone appeared a single time. V and J are TRBV28 and TRBJ1-2; a possible D gene is TRBD1 (6 bases). Germline CDR1 and CDR2: MDHEN and SYDVKM. This CDR3 has 13 amino acids. V was clipped by 6 bases and J by 8 bases, with 16 bases between them. This CDR3 is CASSPGTRRGYTF. As DNA, the CDR3 is TGTGCCAGCAGCCCAGGGACACGGCGCGGCTACACCTTC.

This chain uses TRBV27 with TRBJ2-7; the D gene is possibly TRBD2 (6 bases). Per germline, CDR1 MNHEY and CDR2 SMNVEV (reference sequence). The CDR3 runs to 14 residues. V lost 2 bases and J lost 0, with 8 bases in between. CDR3 bases: TGTGCCAGCAGTTTAGGAGGGAGCTCCTACGAGCAGTACTTC. Its protein is CASSLGGSSYEQYF.

CDR3 sequence: CASSLADRDNQPQHF. CDR3 DNA: TGTGCCAGCAGCTTAGCGGACAGGGACAATCAGCCCCAGCATTTT. The chain carries TRBV7-2 and TRBJ1-5, with 8 positions matching TRBD1. The CDR3 has 15 amino acids. J lost 3 bases, V lost 0 bases, and 1 base had no gene match. Looked up from germline, CDR1 is SGHTA and CDR2 is FQGNSA.

V gene TRBV30 combines with J gene TRBJ1-2; D may be TRBD1 (5 bases). The CDR3 covers 14 residues. The V gene's germline CDR1 is GTSNPN and CDR2 SVGIG (reference sequence). Between the trimmed V and J ends, which lost 3 bases and 8 bases, there was a span of 19 bases. Here the CDR3 reads CAWRGRPKGNGYTF. CDR3 bases: TGTGCCTGGAGAGGACGACCAAAGGGGAACGGCTACACCTTC.

The V and J genes are TRBV4-1 and TRBJ1-4, with a weak D call TRBD1 (6 bases). Germline V gene data show CDR1 as MGHRA and CDR2 as YSYEKL. The CDR3 spans 16 residues. Trimming took off 1 base at V and 0 bases at J, with 9 bases between the two ends. The CDR3 nucleotides are TGCGCCAGCAGCCAAGGGTGGACAGCAACTAATGAAAAACTGTTTTTT. Translation gives CASSQGWTATNEKLFF.

The chain is built from TRBV18 and TRBJ2-2; D remains ambiguous. Trimming pared 3 bases from V and 4 bases from J, leaving 15 bases between. The CDR3 has 16 residues. The V gene's germline CDR1 is KGHSH and CDR2 LQKENI. Written as DNA, the CDR3 is TGTGCCAGCTCACCGGGATCTGGGCGAACCACCGGGGAGCTGTTTTTT. Translating gives CASSPGSGRTTGELFF.

The table lists this clone with a count of one. V and J are TRBV7-9 and TRBJ2-3, with 10 bases lining up with TRBD1. The CDR3 contains 13 residues. The J segment lost 7 bases and the V segment lost 6 bases, leaving 4 bases of the junction unmatched. CDR1 and CDR2 from the germline V gene are SEHNR and FQNEAQ (reference sequence). CDR3 in amino acids: CASSRTGGNTQYF. As DNA, the CDR3 is TGTGCCAGCAGTCGGACAGGGGGTAATACGCAGTATTTT.

The chain combines TRBV10-3 with TRBJ1-1, with TRBD1 identical over 12 bases. With 8 bases clipped from V and 4 bases from J, the junction kept 8 bases outside the gene matches. The germline V gene has CDR1 ENHRY and CDR2 SYGVKD. The CDR3 is 15 residues long. The CDR3 sequence is CAIVRDRGPGTEAFF. The CDR3, as DNA: TGTGCCATCGTCCGGGACAGGGGGCCGGGCACTGAAGCTTTCTTT.

Concerning this clone: This sample includes further DNA sequences coding for the same CDR3. The chain employs TRBV5-1 and TRBJ2-2; D call uncertain. The CDR3 loop spans 15 amino acids. V was pared by 0 bases and J by 0 bases, with 6 bases between. Germline CDR1 reads SGHRS; CDR2 reads YFSETQ. The CDR3 nucleotides read TGCGCCAGCAGCTTGGACCCATCGAACACCGGGGAGCTGTTTTTT. Its translation is CASSLDPSNTGELFF.

This chain joins TRBV18 and TRBJ1-2; weak D call: TRBD1 (5 bases). Germline loops: CDR1 KGHSH, CDR2 LQKENI. V was clipped by 3 bases and J by 2 bases, with 10 bases between them. This CDR3 has 14 residues. CDR3 sequence: CASSPQRDNYGYTF. The CDR3 DNA follows: TGTGCCAGCTCACCGCAAAGGGACAACTATGGCTACACCTTC.

The rearrangement joins TRBV19 to TRBJ1-1; tentative D call: TRBD1 (5 bases). The CDR3 contains 13 residues. Germline CDR1 is LNHDA and CDR2 is SQIVND (reference sequence). V was clipped by 9 bases and J by 4 bases, with 15 bases between them. As DNA, the CDR3 is TGTGCCAGGTACCGGGGGAAGAGCACTGAAGCTTTCTTT. It encodes CARYRGKSTEAFF.

The chain has TRBV6-5 and TRBJ1-2; D is undetermined. The V and J ends lost 0 bases and 7 bases respectively, with 15 bases between them. The CDR3 is 15 residues long. Germline lookup yields CDR1 MNHEY and CDR2 SVGAGI. The CDR3 DNA is TGTGCCAGCAGTTACTCGATGCTCGGTAGAAGTGGCTACACCTTC. Its translation is CASSYSMLGRSGYTF.

The chain employs TRBV11-2 and TRBJ1-2, with D perhaps TRBD1 (5 bases). Germline CDR1 is SGHAT and CDR2 is FQNNGV. Trimming stripped 4 bases from V and 4 bases from J, with 10 bases between. CDR3 length equals 13 residues. The CDR3 nucleotides read TGTGCCAGCAGCTCCGACAGCGTCTATGGCTACACCTTC. Amino acids: CASSSDSVYGYTF.

This chain links TRBV5-4 with TRBJ2-1; 8 bases map to TRBD2. Trimming removed 4 bases from V and 6 bases from J; junction bases left unmatched: 6. Germline loops: CDR1 SGHNT, CDR2 YYREEE (reference sequence). The CDR3 is made up of 14 amino acids. The CDR3 here is CASSRGGVPNEQFF. Written as DNA, the CDR3 is TGTGCCAGCAGCCGGGGGGGTGTGCCCAATGAGCAGTTCTTC.

This clone was detected once. The chain links TRBV7-9 to TRBJ2-1, with a possible D match to TRBD2 (5 bases). Germline values: CDR1 SEHNR, CDR2 FQNEAQ (reference sequence). Trimming stripped 2 bases from V and 3 bases from J, with 11 bases between. The CDR3 has 15 residues. The CDR3 region is CASSLIRDGYNEQFF. The CDR3 DNA sequence: TGTGCCAGCAGCTTAATACGGGATGGCTACAATGAGCAGTTCTTC.

J is TRBJ1-5 and V is TRBV6-4; D might be TRBD1 (6 bases). The CDR3 has 14 residues. Germline V gene sequence: CDR1 MRHNA, CDR2 SNTAGT. Trimming shortened V by 8 bases and J by 1 base, and 12 bases separated the two germline ends. CDR3 DNA sequence: TGTGCCAGCTTCCAAACAGGGAGCAATCAGCCCCAGCATTTT. Translating it yields CASFQTGSNQPQHF.

The J gene is TRBJ2-7, the V gene TRBV6-5; tentatively, D is TRBD1 (5 bases). The V gene's germline CDR1 is MNHEY and CDR2 SVGAGI. The CDR3 is 14 amino acids. V dropped 2 bases and J dropped 2 bases, with 10 bases sitting between them. The CDR3 here is CASSYQRQTYEQYF. The CDR3, as DNA: TGTGCCAGCAGTTACCAGAGACAGACCTACGAGCAGTACTTC.

The chain carries TRBV28 and TRBJ2-7; no definite D call. The germline CDR1 and CDR2 sequences are MDHEN and SYDVKM. The CDR3 contains 14 residues. V was pared by 6 bases and J by 4 bases, with 16 bases between. In DNA form, the CDR3 reads TGTGCCAGCAGGGGTACCGGGCAAGGATACGAGCAGTACTTC. Its protein product is CASRGTGQGYEQYF.

The V call is TRBV28, the J call TRBJ1-5; 7 bases match TRBD1. Germline lookup yields CDR1 MDHEN and CDR2 SYDVKM. The CDR3 sequence is 13 residues long. J gave up 7 bases and V 2 bases, and 2 bases lay outside the gene matches. CDR3 DNA sequence: TGTGCCAGCAGTTTAACAGGGGACCAGCCCCAGCATTTT. Its translation: CASSLTGDQPQHF.

The chain couples TRBV5-1 to TRBJ2-7; 7 bases agree with TRBD2. The V segment lost 0 bases and the J segment 0 bases; nucleotides outside the gene matches: 3. Germline V gene sequence: CDR1 SGHRS, CDR2 YFSETQ. There are 15 residues in the CDR3. The DNA for the CDR3 is TGCGCCAGCAGCTTGGACGGGGGGAACTCCTACGAGCAGTACTTC. Its translation is CASSLDGGNSYEQYF.

The chain is built from TRBV27 and TRBJ1-5, with D perhaps matching TRBD1 (5 bases). V lost 3 bases and J 7 bases, leaving 13 bases between the germline ends. The CDR3 contains 14 residues. Looked up from germline, CDR1 is MNHEY and CDR2 is SMNVEV (reference sequence). CDR3 sequence reads: CASSFGQGGQPQHF. The CDR3 DNA follows: TGTGCCAGCAGTTTTGGGCAGGGTGGGCAGCCCCAGCATTTT.

The chain uses TRBV5-1 and TRBJ2-3; D is uncertain. Trimming took off 0 bases at V and 8 bases at J, with 16 bases between the two ends. Germline V gene lookup returns CDR1 SGHRS and CDR2 YFSETQ. The CDR3 is 15 amino acids. CDR3 residues: CASSLGRLSGVTQYF. In nucleotides, the CDR3 is TGCGCCAGCAGCTTGGGCCGGCTTTCTGGTGTTACGCAGTATTTT.

The chain carries TRBV28 and TRBJ1-1; D might be TRBD1 (5 bases). Germline-derived CDR1 and CDR2 are MDHEN and SYDVKM. Between the trimmed V and J ends, which lost 6 bases and 4 bases, there was a span of 12 bases. The CDR3 has 13 amino acids. The CDR3 DNA reads as TGTGCCAGCAGAGCCGGGGGGGGCACTGAAGCTTTCTTT. Residues: CASRAGGGTEAFF.

This sequence joins TRBV5-6 and TRBJ1-2; D uncertain. The CDR3 totals 14 residues. Germline CDR1 reads SGHDT; CDR2 reads YYEEEE. V was cut by 5 bases and J by 9 bases, with 20 bases left in between. As DNA, the CDR3 is TGTGCCAGCAGTCCCTCCGGGCCACCTCGGAGCTACACCTTC. Protein sequence: CASSPSGPPRSYTF. Combining the CDR3 with reference TRBV5-6 and TRBJ1-2 gives the whole variable domain DAGVTQSPTHLIKTRGQQVTLRCSPKSGHDTVSWYQQALGQGPQFIFQYYEEEERQRGNFPDRFSGHQFPNYSSELNVNALLLGDSALYLCASSPSGPPRSYTFGSGTRLTVV.

The chain links TRBV28 to TRBJ2-1; 10 nucleotides align to TRBD2. This CDR3 is 14 amino acids long. J was trimmed by 3 bases and V by 5 bases; bases with no gene match: 1. Germline-derived CDR1 and CDR2 are MDHEN and SYDVKM. CDR3 sequence: CASSVAGGYNEQFF. The DNA of the CDR3 is TGTGCCAGCAGTGTAGCGGGAGGCTACAATGAGCAGTTCTTC.

The rearrangement joins TRBV11-1 to TRBJ2-5; D is undetermined. The CDR3 sequence is 14 residues long. The germline gives CDR1 SGHAT, CDR2 FQDESV (reference sequence). Trimming stripped 5 bases from V and 6 bases from J, with 16 bases between. This CDR3 is CASSLGLAGKTQYF. The CDR3 DNA reads as TGTGCCAGCAGCCTAGGGTTGGCTGGAAAGACCCAGTACTTC.